This passage covers 20 T cell receptor beta chains from one sample sequenced in a study of T cells in Graves' hyperthyroidism and ophthalmopathy. Regions amplified from RNA transcripts were the TCR beta CDR3 regions. A first-round RT-PCR of the TCR CDR3 used the HTBI primer set. TCRdb redid the calling of the multiplex PCR reads with MiXCR, one entry per CDR3 protein. Of some 300,000 distinct CDR3 sequences in the sample, roughly a fifth were seen once. Sequenced material: blood. All receptors come from a man in his fifties with Graves' ophthalmopathy.

V usage is TRBV15 and J usage is TRBJ1-5, with 7 bases that match TRBD1. V was clipped by 0 bases and J by 7 bases; unmatched bases: 9. Per the germline V gene, CDR1 is LNHNV and CDR2 is YYDKDF (reference sequence). The CDR3 loop spans 16 amino acids. CDR3 region: CATSRDRGGVGQPQHF. The CDR3 region has the DNA TGTGCCACCAGCAGAGATAGAGGGGGCGTCGGGCAGCCCCAGCATTTT.

This clonotype was seen only a few times. The rearrangement links TRBV20-1 to TRBJ2-4; possibly TRBD2 for D (6 bases). V was clipped by 2 bases and J by 5 bases, with 13 bases between them. Germline CDR1 and CDR2: DFQATT and SNEGSKA (reference sequence). This CDR3 is built from 14 residues. The CDR3, as DNA: TGCAGTGCTAGACCCGGGGGAGGCCAAAACATTCAGTACTTC. This codes for CSARPGGGQNIQYF.

This clonotype showed up just a few times. CDR3 DNA: TGTGCCAGTTGGACGGGGAGCAATCAGCCCCAGCATTTT. This sequence encodes CASWTGSNQPQHF. The V gene is TRBV6-1, the J gene TRBJ1-5, with no clear D. The germline V gene has CDR1 MNHNS and CDR2 SASEGT. This CDR3 comprises 13 residues. Trimming left V 9 bases short and J 1 base short, with 10 bases between.

This clonotype was observed many times. This chain uses TRBV12-3 or TRBV12-4 with TRBJ1-5, with D tentatively TRBD1 (6 bases). Deletions cut 3 bases from V and 0 bases from J, with 9 bases between. This CDR3 is built from 15 residues. CDR3 in DNA: TGTGCCAGCAGTTTGGGACACCGTAGCAATCAGCCCCAGCATTTT. This translates into CASSLGHRSNQPQHF.

V usage is TRBV28 and J usage is TRBJ2-1, with 16 bases aligning to TRBD2. V lost 8 bases, J lost 1 base, and 8 bases stayed unmatched. Germline values: CDR1 MDHEN, CDR2 SYDVKM. This CDR3 has 18 amino acids. The DNA for the CDR3 is TGTGCCAGCCTACCACCGGGACTAGCGGGAGGGTCCTACAATGAGCAGTTCTTC. It yields the protein CASLPPGLAGGSYNEQFF. Drawing the rest from reference TRBV28 and TRBJ2-1, the complete variable domain is DVKVTQSSRYLVKRTGEKVFLECVQDMDHENMFWYRQDPGLGLRLIYFSYDVKMKEKGDIPEGYSVSREKKERFSLILESASTNQTSMYLCASLPPGLAGGSYNEQFFGPGTRLTVL.

The chain uses TRBV4-2 and TRBJ2-1, with TRBD2 matching over 8 bases. V trimming: 1 base; J trimming: 10 bases; junction bases outside the gene matches: 18. Germline CDR1 is LGHNA and CDR2 is YNFKEQ. The CDR3 is 18 residues long. The CDR3 DNA reads TGTGCCAGCAGCCAAGGCCCATCCGGAGCGGGGGTTTGGTCGGAGCAGTTCTTC. It is translated as CASSQGPSGAGVWSEQFF.

The table lists this clonotype with many counts. The rearrangement links TRBV2 to TRBJ1-1, with a possible D match to TRBD1 (6 bases). Germline V gene data show CDR1 as SNHLY and CDR2 as FYNNEI. The CDR3 totals 15 residues. V was cut by 1 base and J by 4 bases, with 13 bases left in between. The CDR3 loop reads CASSEGLRGGTEAFF. The CDR3 DNA reads TGTGCCAGCAGTGAAGGTCTGAGGGGGGGCACTGAAGCTTTCTTT.

This clonotype has at least ten counts. The chain couples TRBV15 to TRBJ2-5, with D maybe TRBD2 (5 bases). The ends were cut back, 3 bases at V and 5 bases at J, with 7 bases in the middle. The CDR3 is made up of 12 amino acids. The germline CDR1 and CDR2 sequences are LNHNV and YYDKDF (reference sequence). CDR3: CATSRERETQYF. The CDR3 DNA reads as TGTGCCACCAGCAGGGAGCGGGAGACCCAGTACTTC.

This clonotype has ten or more counts. The V and J genes are TRBV28 and TRBJ2-3; D is perhaps TRBD1 or TRBD2 (6 bases each). There are 15 residues in the CDR3. V lost 5 bases and J lost 5, with 17 bases in between. In germline, CDR1 is MDHEN, CDR2 SYDVKM. The CDR3 nucleotides are TGTGCCAGCAGTCCTTGGGAGGAGGGGGAAGATACGCAGTATTTT. Residues: CASSPWEEGEDTQYF.

This clonotype was recorded many times. The V and J genes are TRBV12-3 or TRBV12-4 and TRBJ1-5; D is unresolved. V dropped 7 bases and J dropped 4 bases, with 8 bases sitting between them. The CDR3 runs 12 residues. The CDR3 DNA follows: TGTGCCAGCATTACTGGGAATCAGCCCCAGCATTTT. This translates into CASITGNQPQHF.

In this sample, this clonotype turned up many times. The chain links TRBV5-1 to TRBJ2-5, with 10 bases identical to TRBD1. The germline CDR1 and CDR2 sequences are SGHRS and YFSETQ. This CDR3 has 14 residues. Trimming cost V 4 bases and J 13 bases; bases outside gene matches: 13. Here the CDR3 reads CASSLEGQGDWGYF. CDR3 nucleotide sequence: TGCGCCAGCAGCCTGGAAGGACAGGGGGACTGGGGGTACTTC.

Concerning this clonotype: A junction boundary mismatches the germline segment, possibly from a read error. The V call is TRBV20-1, the J call TRBJ1-2; D gene ambiguous. This CDR3 region has 13 residues. The germline CDR1 and CDR2 sequences are DFQATT and SNEGSKA (reference sequence). The CDR3: CSARAPTNFGHTF. The CDR3 nucleotides are TGCAGTGCTAGGGCCCCGACTAACTTTGGCCACACCTTC.

CDR3 residues: CASSLALSTDTQYF. The DNA of the CDR3 is TGTGCCAGCAGCCTGGCCCTAAGCACAGATACGCAGTATTTT. This rearrangement joins TRBV5-6 to TRBJ2-3; unclear D gene. The germline V gene encodes CDR1 SGHDT and CDR2 YYEEEE. Between the trimmed V and J ends, which lost 4 bases and 0 bases, there was a span of 9 bases. CDR3 length: 14 residues.

This clonotype has just a few counts. The J gene is TRBJ1-2, the V gene TRBV5-5; 7 positions match TRBD1. Germline-derived CDR1 and CDR2 are SGHKS and YYEKEE (reference sequence). Trimming at V came to 3 bases and at J to 5 bases, leaving 7 bases not matched to a gene. The length of the CDR3 is 14 residues. The CDR3 DNA is TGTGCCAGCAGCTCCTCCGGGACAGTTTATGGCTACACCTTC. Translated, it gives CASSSSGTVYGYTF.

As regards this clonotype: A junction end diverges from the germline sequence, so it may reflect a read error. The chain carries TRBV7-7 and TRBJ2-2; D unclear. This CDR3 is 14 amino acids long. CDR1 and CDR2 from the germline V gene are SSHAT and FNYEAQ (reference sequence). CDR3 in DNA: TGTGCTAGCAGCTCAGGAAGTGGATCCGGGGAGCTGTTTTTT. Protein product: CASSSGSGSGELFF.

This clonotype was seen a handful of times. The chain is built from TRBV20-1 and TRBJ2-5; D may be TRBD1 or TRBD2 (5 bases each). V was cut by 1 base and J by 5 bases, with 20 bases left in between. This CDR3 comprises 16 residues. CDR1 is DFQATT and CDR2 is SNEGSKA in the germline V gene (reference sequence). CDR3 in DNA: TGCAGTGCTAGAGCGAAGTGGGACCTCTTTAGGGAGACCCAGTACTTC. Protein: CSARAKWDLFRETQYF.

The rearrangement joins TRBV5-1 to TRBJ2-1; D might be TRBD1 (6 bases). With 0 bases removed from V and 9 bases from J, the gap between germline ends came to 22 bases. This CDR3 region has 17 residues. CDR1 is SGHRS, CDR2 YFSETQ, per germline. In nucleotides, the CDR3 is TGCGCCAGCAGCTTGGCCCCCCTAGTTACTCGAGGGGGTGAGCAGTTCTTC. The encoded protein is CASSLAPLVTRGGEQFF.

The V and J genes are TRBV5-5 and TRBJ2-1, with D possibly called TRBD1 or TRBD2 (6 bases each). Trimming took off 4 bases at V and 11 bases at J, with 25 bases between the two ends. CDR1 SGHKS and CDR2 YYEKEE come from the germline V gene (reference sequence). CDR3 size: 16 residues. CDR3 protein: CASSPGQTSRNEQQFF. CDR3 DNA: TGTGCCAGCAGCCCGGGACAAACTAGCAGGAACGAACAGCAGTTCTTC. The full variable domain, with the rest looked up from reference TRBV5-5 and TRBJ2-1, is DAGVTQSPTHLIKTRGQQVTLRCSPISGHKSVSWYQQVLGQGPQFIFQYYEKEERGRGNFPDRFSARQFPNYSSELNVNALLLGDSALYLCASSPGQTSRNEQQFFGPGTRLTVL.

This clonotype was counted many times. The chain combines TRBV13 with TRBJ2-1, with TRBD2 as a possible D gene (5 bases). CDR1 PRHDT and CDR2 FYEKMQ come from the germline V gene (reference sequence). The V and J ends lost 2 bases and 9 bases respectively, with 11 bases between them. The CDR3 is 13 residues long. The CDR3 sequence: CASSLRGLLEQFF. The CDR3 DNA reads TGTGCCAGCAGCTTACGAGGGTTGCTTGAGCAGTTCTTC.

The rearrangement joins TRBV6-5 to TRBJ1-2; TRBD1 might be the D (5 bases). Germline V gene data show CDR1 as MNHEY and CDR2 as SVGAGI. The CDR3 has 16 amino acids. Trimming removed 0 bases at V and 8 bases at J, with 19 bases between. CDR3 in amino acids: CASSYSGGRESSGYTF. CDR3 nucleotides: TGTGCCAGCAGTTACTCAGGCGGCAGGGAATCGAGCGGCTACACCTTC.